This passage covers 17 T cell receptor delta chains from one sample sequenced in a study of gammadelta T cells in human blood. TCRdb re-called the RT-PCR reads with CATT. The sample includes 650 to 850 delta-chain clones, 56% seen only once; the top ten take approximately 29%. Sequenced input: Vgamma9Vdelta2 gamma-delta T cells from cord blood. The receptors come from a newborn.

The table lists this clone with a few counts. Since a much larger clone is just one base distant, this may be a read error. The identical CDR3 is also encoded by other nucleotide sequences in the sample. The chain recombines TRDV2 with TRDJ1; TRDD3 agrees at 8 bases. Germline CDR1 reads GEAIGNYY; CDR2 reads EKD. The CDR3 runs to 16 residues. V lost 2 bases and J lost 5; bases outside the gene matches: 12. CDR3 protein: CACDSTGGPGTDKLIF. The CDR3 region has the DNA TGTGCCTGTGACAGTACTGGGGGTCCCGGAACTGATAAACTCATCTTT.

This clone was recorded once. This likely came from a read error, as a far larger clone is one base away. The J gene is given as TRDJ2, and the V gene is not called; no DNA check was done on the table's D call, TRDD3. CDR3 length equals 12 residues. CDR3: CASDRGYAQLFF. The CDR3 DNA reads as TGTGCCAGTGACAGGGGATACGCACAACTCTTCTTT.

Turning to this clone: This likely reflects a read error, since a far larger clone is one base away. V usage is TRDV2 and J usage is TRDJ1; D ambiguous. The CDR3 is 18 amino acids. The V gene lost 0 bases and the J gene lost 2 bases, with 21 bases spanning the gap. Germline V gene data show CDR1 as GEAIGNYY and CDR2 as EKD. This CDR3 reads CACDTRRPLIWKTDKLIF. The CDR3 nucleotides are TGTGCCTGTGACACCCGACGCCCTCTGATATGGAAAACCGATAAACTCATCTTT.

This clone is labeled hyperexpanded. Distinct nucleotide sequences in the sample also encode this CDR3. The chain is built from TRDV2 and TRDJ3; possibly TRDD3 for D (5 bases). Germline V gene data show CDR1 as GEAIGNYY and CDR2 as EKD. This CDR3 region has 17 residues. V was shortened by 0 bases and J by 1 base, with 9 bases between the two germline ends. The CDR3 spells CACDTWGPSWDTRQMFF. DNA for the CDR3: TGTGCCTGTGACACCTGGGGACCTTCCTGGGACACCCGACAGATGTTTTTC.

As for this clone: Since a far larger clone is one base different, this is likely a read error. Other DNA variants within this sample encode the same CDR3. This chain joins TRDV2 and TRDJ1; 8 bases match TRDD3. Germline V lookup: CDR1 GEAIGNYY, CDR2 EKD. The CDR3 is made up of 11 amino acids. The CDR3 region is CACDRGDKLIF. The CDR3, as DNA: TGTGCCTGTGACAGGGGGGATAAACTCATCTTC.

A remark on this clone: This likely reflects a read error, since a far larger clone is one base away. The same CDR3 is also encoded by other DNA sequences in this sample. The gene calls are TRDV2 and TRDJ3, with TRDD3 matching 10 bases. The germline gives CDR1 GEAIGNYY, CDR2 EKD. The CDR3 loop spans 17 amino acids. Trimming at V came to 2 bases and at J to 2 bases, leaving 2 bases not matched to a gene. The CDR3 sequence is CACDILGDAWDTRQMFF. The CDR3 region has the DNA TGTGCCTGTGACATACTGGGGGATGCCTGGGACACCCGACAGATGTTTTTC.

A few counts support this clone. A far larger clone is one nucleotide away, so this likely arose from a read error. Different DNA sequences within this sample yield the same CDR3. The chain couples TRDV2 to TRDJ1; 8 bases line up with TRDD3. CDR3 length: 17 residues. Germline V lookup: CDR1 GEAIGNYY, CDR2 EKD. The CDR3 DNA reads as TGTGCCTGTGACGGACGGGGACTGGGGGTCTACACCGACAAACTCATCTTT. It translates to CACDGRGLGVYTDKLIF.

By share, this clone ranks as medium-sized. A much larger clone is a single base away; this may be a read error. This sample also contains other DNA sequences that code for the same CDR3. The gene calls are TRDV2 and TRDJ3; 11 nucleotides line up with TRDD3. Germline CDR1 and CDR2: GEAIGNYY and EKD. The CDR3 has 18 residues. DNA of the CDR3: TGTGCCTGTGACACCGCTGGGGGATACTCCTGGGACACTCGACAGATGTTTTTC. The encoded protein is CACDTAGGYSWDTRQMFF.

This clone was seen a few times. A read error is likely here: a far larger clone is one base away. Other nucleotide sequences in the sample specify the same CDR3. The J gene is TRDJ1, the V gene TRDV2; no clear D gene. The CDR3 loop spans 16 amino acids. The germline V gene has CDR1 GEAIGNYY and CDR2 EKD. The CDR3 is CACDTRWSSYTDKLIF. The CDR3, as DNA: TGTGCCTGTGACACGCGCTGGAGCAGTTACACTGATAAACTCATCTTT.

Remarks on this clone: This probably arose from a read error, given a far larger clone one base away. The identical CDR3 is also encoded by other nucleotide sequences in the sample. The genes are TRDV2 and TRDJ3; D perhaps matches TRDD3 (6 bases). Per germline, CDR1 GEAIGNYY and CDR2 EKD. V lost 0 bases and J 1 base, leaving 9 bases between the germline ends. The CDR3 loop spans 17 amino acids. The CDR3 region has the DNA TGTGCCTGTGACACCGGGGGACCTTCCTGGGACACCCGACAGATGTTTTTC. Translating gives CACDTGGPSWDTRQMFF.

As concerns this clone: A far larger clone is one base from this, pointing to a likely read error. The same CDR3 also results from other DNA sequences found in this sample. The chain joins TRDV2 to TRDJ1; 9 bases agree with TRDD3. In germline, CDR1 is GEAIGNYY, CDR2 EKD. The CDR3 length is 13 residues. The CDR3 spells CAATGIRPDKLIF. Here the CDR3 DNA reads TGCGCCGCAACGGGGATACGACCCGATAAACTCATCTTT.

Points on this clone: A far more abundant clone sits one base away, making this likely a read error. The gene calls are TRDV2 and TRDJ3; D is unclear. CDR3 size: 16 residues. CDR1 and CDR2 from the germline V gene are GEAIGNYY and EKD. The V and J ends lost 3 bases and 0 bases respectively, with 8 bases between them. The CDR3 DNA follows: TGTGCCTGTGACTGGAGGAGCTCCTGGGACACCCGACAGATGTTTTTC. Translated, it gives CACDWRSSWDTRQMFF.

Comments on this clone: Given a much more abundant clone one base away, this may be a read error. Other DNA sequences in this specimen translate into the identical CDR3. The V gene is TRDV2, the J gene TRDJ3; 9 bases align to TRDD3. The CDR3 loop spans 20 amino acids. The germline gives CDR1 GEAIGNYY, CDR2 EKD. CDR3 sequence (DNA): TGTGCATGTGACACCGTGGTACTGGGGGAGAGCTCCTGGGACACCCGACAGATGTTTTTC. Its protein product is CACDTVVLGESSWDTRQMFF.

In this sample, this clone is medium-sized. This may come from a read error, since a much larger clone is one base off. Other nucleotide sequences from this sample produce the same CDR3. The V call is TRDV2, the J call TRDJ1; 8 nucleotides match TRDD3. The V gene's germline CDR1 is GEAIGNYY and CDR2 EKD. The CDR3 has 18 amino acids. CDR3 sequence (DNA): TGTGCCTGTGACCCCCTTGTTACTGGGGGTGTGTACACTGATAAACTCATCTTT. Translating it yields CACDPLVTGGVYTDKLIF.

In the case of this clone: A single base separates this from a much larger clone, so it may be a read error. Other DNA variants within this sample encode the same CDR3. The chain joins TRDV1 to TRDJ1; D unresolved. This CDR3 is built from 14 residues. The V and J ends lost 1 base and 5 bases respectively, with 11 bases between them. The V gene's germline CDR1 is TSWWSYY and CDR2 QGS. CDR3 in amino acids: CALGERILTDKLIF. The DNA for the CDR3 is TGTGCTCTTGGGGAACGGATTCTCACTGATAAACTCATCTTT.

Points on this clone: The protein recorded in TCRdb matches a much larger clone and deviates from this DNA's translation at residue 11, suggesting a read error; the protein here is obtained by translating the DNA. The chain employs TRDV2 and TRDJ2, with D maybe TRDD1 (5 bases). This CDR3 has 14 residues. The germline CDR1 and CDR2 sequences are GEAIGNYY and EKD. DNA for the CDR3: TGTGCCGGTTTCAAATACCCTTTGACAGCAAAACTCTTCTTT. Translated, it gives CAGFKYPLTAKLFF.

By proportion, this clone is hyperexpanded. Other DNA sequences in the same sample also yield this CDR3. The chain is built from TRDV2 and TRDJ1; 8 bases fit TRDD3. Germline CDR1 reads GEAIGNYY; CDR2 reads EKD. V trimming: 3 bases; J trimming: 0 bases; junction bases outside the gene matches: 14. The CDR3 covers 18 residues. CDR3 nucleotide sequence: TGTGCCTGTGACCCCCTTGTTACTGGGGGTGTGTACACCGATAAACTCATCTTT. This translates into CACDPLVTGGVYTDKLIF.